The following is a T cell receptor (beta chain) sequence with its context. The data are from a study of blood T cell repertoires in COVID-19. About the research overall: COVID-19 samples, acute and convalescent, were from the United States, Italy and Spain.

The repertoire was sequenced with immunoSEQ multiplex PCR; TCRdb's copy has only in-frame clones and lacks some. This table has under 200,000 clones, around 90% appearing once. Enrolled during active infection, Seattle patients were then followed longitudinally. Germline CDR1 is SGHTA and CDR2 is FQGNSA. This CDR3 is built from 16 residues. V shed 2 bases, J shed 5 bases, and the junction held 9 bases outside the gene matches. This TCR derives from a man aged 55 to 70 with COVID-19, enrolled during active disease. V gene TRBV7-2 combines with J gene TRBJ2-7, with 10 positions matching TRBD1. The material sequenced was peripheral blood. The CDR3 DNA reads TGTGCCAGCAGCTTAAGGGGACAGGGGAGCATGAACGAGCAGTACTTC. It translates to CASSLRGQGSMNEQYF.